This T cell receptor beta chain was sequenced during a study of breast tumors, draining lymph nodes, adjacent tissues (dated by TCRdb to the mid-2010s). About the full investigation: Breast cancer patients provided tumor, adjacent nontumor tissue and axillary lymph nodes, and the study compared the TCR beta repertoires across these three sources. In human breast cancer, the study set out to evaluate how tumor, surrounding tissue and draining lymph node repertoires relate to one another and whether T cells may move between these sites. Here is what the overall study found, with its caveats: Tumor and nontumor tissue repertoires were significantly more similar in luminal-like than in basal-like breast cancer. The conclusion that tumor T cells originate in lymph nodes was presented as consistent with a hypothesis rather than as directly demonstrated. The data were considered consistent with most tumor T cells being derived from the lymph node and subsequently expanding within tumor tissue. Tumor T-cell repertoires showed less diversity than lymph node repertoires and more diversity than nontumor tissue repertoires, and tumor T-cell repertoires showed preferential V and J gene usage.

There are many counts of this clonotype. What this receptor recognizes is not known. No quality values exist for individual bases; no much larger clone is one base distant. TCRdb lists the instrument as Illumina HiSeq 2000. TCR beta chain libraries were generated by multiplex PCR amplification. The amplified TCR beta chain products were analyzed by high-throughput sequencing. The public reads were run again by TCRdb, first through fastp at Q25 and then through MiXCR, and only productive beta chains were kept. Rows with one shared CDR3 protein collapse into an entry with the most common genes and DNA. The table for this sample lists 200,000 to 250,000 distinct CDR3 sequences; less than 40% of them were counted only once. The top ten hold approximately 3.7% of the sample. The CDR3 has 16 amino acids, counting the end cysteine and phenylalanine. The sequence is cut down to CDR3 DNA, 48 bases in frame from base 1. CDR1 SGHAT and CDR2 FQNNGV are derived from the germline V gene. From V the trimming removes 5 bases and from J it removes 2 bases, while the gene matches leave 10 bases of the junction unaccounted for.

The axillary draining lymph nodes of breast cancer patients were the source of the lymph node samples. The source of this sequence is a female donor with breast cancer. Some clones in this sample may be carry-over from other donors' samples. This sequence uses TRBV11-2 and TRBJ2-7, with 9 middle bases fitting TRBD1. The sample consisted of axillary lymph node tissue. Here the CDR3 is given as CASSPISGQGPYEQYF. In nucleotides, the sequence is TGTGCCAGCAGCCCAATCTCAGGACAGGGGCCCTACGAGCAGTACTTC.